What follows is one TCR beta chain and its context. Its antigen is still unknown. Generated by immunoSEQ multiplex PCR, the TCRdb table keeps only in-frame clones and is missing some. The repertoire consists of about 82,000 clones, with about 91% occurring once and the leading ten covering around 1.4%. V lost 0 bases, J lost 8 bases, and 17 bases lay in between. CDR1 is SGDLS, CDR2 YYNGEE, per germline. The CDR3 is 16 residues long. This specimen belongs to a study of siplizumab effects on memory and regulatory T cells. Points from the study as a whole: Alloreactive CD4+ clones that could be mapped were on average 68.8% Treg-derived with siplizumab, against 25% to 30% in controls. Alloreactive sequences that could be traced to unstimulated CD4+ memory cells showed a significant reduction under siplizumab.

The source of this sequence is a human donor in good health. This chain joins TRBV9 and TRBJ1-4; D uncertain. Material for sequencing was Tregs sorted from blood. The CDR3 loop is CASSVGVSNTGEKLFF. The CDR3 DNA follows: TGTGCCAGCAGCGTAGGGGTTAGCAATACGGGAGAAAAACTGTTTTTT.